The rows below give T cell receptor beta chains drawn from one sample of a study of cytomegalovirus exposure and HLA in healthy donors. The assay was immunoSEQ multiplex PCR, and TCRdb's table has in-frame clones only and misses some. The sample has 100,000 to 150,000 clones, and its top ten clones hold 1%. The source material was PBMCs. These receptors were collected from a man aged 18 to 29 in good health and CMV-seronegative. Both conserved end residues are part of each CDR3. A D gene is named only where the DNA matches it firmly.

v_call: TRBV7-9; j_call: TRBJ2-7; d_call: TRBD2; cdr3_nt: TGTGCCAGCAGCTTAGATGTAGCGGGAGCAAGGGAGCAGTACTTC; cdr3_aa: CASSLDVAGAREQYF
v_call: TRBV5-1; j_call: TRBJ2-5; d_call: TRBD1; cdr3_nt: TGCGCCAGCAGCTCTGGACAGGGGGCAGAGACCCAGTACTTC; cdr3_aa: CASSSGQGAETQYF
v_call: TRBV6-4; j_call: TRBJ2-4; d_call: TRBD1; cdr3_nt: TGTGCCACCCTGAGGGGGCTAGTTTACGACATTCAGTACTTC; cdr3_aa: CATLRGLVYDIQYF
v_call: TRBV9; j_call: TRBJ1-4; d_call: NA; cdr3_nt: TGTGCCAGCAGCGTCGGACTTCTGCGGGGAGCTAATGAAAAACTGTTTTTT; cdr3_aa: CASSVGLLRGANEKLFF
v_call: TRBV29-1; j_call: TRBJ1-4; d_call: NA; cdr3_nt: TGCAGCGTTGGGGGAAGCGGGGAAAAACTGTTTTTT; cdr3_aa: CSVGGSGEKLFF
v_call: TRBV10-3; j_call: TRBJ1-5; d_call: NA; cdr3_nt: TGTGCCATCAGTGACAGGGACAAACTAAATTTGCCCCAGCATTTT; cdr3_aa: CAISDRDKLNLPQHF
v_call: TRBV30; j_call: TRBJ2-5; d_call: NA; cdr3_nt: TGTGCCTACTACCGTCCGGGACTCAAAGTGGGGACCCAGTACTTC; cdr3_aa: CAYYRPGLKVGTQYF
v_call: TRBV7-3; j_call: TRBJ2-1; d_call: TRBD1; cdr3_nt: TGTGCCAGCAGCTCGACAGGGGGCTCCTACAATGAGCAGTTCTTC; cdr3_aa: CASSSTGGSYNEQFF
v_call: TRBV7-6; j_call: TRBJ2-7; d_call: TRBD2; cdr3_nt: TGTGCCAGCAGCTTAGCGGGAGGTCTAGCGGCCTACGAGCAGTACTTC; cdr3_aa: CASSLAGGLAAYEQYF
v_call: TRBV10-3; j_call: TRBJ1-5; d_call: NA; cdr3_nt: TGTGCCATCAGGGACACAAATACCAATCAGCCCCAGCATTTT; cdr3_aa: CAIRDTNTNQPQHF
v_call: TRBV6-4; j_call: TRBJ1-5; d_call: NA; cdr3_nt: TGTGCCAGCAGGGTATGGGGGGTGAGCAATCAGCCCCAGCATTTT; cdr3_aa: CASRVWGVSNQPQHF
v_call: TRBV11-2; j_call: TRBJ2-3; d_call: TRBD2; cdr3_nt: TGTGCCAGCAGCTTTCGTCTCTTAGCGGGGGGGAGCCCAGATACGCAGTATTTT; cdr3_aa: CASSFRLLAGGSPDTQYF
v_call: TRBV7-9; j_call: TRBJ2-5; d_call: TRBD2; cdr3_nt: TGTGCCAGCAGCACCCACTCGATAGCGGGAGAAGAGACCCAGTACTTC; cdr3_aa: CASSTHSIAGEETQYF
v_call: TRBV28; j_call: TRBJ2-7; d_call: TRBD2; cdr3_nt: TGTGCCAGCAGTTGGTTATCTCTGACTAGCGGGGAGAGCTCCTACGAGCAGTACTTC; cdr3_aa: CASSWLSLTSGESSYEQYF
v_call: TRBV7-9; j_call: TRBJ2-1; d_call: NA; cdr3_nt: TGTGCCAGCAGCCGCCGCGGGGTGGCCTACAATGAGCAGTTCTTC; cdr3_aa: CASSRRGVAYNEQFF
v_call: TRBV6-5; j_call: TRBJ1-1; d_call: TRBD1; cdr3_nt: TGTGCCAGCAGCCTGGGAAGGGACAGGGAAGCTTTCTTT; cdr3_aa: CASSLGRDREAFF
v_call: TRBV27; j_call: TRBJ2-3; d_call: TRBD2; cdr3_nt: TGTGCCAGCAGTGTTTACCCCACGACCCGACTAGCGGGGGTGACTAGCACAGATACGCAGTATTTT; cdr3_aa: CASSVYPTTRLAGVTSTDTQYF
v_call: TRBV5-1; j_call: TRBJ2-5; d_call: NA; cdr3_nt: TGCGCCAGCAGCCTGAGGATGTACCAAGAGACCCAGTACTTC; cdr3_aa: CASSLRMYQETQYF
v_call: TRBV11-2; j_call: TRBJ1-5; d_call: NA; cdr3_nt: TGTGCCAGCAGCTTAGGAGTGAATCAGCCCCAGCATTTT; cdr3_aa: CASSLGVNQPQHF
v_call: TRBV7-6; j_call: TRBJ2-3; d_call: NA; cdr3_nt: TGTGCCAGCAGCTTTCATCGCGGCCCGGTCCGCACAGATACGCAGTATTTT; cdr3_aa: CASSFHRGPVRTDTQYF
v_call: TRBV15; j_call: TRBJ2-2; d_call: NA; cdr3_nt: TGTGCCACCAGCACAGAACGAGCGACGCGAGTCACCGGGGAGCTGTTTTTT; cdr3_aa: CATSTERATRVTGELFF
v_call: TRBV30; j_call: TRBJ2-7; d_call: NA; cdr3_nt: TGTGCCTGGACTACGCCAAGGGGTTACGAGCAGTACTTC; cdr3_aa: CAWTTPRGYEQYF
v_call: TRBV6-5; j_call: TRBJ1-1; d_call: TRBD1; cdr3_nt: TGTGCCAGCAGGCCAGGCGACAGGGTAGTTGCTGAAGCTTTCTTT; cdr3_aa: CASRPGDRVVAEAFF
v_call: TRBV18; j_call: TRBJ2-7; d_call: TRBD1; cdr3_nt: TGTGCCAGCTCACCGGGACAGGGACCCTACGAGCAGTACTTC; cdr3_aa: CASSPGQGPYEQYF
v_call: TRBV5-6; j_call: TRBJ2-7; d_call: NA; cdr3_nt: TGTGCCAGCAGCCCTGGACCGACGGACTTAAACGAGCAGTACTTC; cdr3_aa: CASSPGPTDLNEQYF
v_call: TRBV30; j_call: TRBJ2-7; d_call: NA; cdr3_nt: TGTGCCTGGAGTGCTCAGGGAACCTACGAGCAGTACTTC; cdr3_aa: CAWSAQGTYEQYF
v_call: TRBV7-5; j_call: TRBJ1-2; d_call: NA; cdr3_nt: TGTGCCAGAAGCCTCATAACAGGGTTTTCGAGCTACACCTTC; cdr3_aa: CARSLITGFSSYTF
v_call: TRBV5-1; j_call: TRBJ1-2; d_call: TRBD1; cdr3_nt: TGCGCCAGCAGCCCAGGACAGGGGTACGACTATGGCTACACCTTC; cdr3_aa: CASSPGQGYDYGYTF
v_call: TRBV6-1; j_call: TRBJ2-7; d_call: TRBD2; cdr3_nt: TGTGCCAGCGGCATAGCGGGAGACTACGAGCAGTACTTC; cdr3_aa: CASGIAGDYEQYF
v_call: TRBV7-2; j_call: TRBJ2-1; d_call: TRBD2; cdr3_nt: TGTGCCAGCAGCCCATGGACTAGCGGGAGATACAATGAGCAGTTCTTC; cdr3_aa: CASSPWTSGRYNEQFF
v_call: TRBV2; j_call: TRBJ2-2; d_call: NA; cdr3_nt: TGTGCCAGCGGGGCGGAGTACACCGGGGAGCTGTTTTTT; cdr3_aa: CASGAEYTGELFF
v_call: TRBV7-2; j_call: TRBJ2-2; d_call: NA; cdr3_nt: TGTGCCAGCAGCTTAGTAAGCGTTTCGAACACCGGGGAGCTGTTTTTT; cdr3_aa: CASSLVSVSNTGELFF
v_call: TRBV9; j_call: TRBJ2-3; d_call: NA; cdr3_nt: TGTGCCAGCAGCGTCCGACTAGAAACAGATACGCAGTATTTT; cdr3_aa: CASSVRLETDTQYF
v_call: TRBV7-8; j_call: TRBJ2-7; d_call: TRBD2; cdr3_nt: TGTGCCAGCAGCGCCCCGGGACTAGCGGGAGTCGGCGAGCAGTACTTC; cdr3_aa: CASSAPGLAGVGEQYF
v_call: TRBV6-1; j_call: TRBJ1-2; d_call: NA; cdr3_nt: TGTGCCAGCAGTGAAGACAGGATTTACTATGGCTACACCTTC; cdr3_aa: CASSEDRIYYGYTF
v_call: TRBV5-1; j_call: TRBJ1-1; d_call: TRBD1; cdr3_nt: TGCGCCAGCAGCGTGGACAGGGGGACGTACATGAACACTGAAGCTTTCTTT; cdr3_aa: CASSVDRGTYMNTEAFF
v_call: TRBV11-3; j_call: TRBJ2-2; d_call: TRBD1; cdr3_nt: TGTGCCAGCAGCCCATCCGGGACAGCGGTCGCCGGGGAGCTGTTTTTT; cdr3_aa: CASSPSGTAVAGELFF
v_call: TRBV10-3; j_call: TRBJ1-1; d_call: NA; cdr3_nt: TGTGCCATCAGTGAACCGGGGAAGAACACTGAAGCTTTCTTT; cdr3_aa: CAISEPGKNTEAFF
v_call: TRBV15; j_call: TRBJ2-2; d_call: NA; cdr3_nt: TGTGCCACCAGCCCCGCTTACAGGGAGCTGTTTTTT; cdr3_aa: CATSPAYRELFF
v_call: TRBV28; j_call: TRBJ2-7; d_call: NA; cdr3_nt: TGTGCCACCCGGGACAACTACGAGCAGTACTTC; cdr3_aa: CATRDNYEQYF
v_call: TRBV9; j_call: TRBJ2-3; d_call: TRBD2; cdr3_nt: TGTGCCAGCAGCGTAGAATCGGGAGGGCCGGGAGATACGCAGTATTTT; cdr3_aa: CASSVESGGPGDTQYF
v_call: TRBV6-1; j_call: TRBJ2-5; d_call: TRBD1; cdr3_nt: TGTGCCAGCAGCAGCACCGGGACAGGGCAAGAGACCCAGTACTTC; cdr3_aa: CASSSTGTGQETQYF
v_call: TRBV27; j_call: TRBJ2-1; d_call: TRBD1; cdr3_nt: TGTGCCTCACAGACAGGGGGAAGTAATGAGCAGTTCTTC; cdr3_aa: CASQTGGSNEQFF
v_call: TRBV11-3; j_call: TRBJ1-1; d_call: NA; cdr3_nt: TGTGCCAGCAGCTTAGCAGGGGACACTGAAGCTTTCTTT; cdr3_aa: CASSLAGDTEAFF
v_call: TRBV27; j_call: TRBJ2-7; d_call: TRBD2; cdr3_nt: TGTGCCAGCAGTTCTCCCTGGGGGGGGAGACCCTACGAGCAGTACTTC; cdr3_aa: CASSSPWGGRPYEQYF
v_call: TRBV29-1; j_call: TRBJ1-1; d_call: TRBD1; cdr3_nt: TGCAGCGTCGCAGTAACCGGGACAGACATGAACACTGAAGCTTTCTTT; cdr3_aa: CSVAVTGTDMNTEAFF
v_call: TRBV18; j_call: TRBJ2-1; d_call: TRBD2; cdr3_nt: TGTGCCAGCTCACCAACGGGAGGCTCCTACAATGAGCAGTTCTTC; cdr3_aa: CASSPTGGSYNEQFF
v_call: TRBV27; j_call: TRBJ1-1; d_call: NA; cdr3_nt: TGTGCCAGCAGTCCGCGACACCCTGGGACTGAAGCTTTCTTT; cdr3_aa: CASSPRHPGTEAFF
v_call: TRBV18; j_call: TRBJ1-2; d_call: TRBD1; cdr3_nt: TGTGCCAGCTCACCAAACCGGGACAGCTATGGCTACACCTTC; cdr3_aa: CASSPNRDSYGYTF
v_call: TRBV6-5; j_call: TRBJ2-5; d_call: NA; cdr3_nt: TGTGCCAGCAGTCTCTTGTACCAAGAGACCCAGTACTTC; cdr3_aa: CASSLLYQETQYF
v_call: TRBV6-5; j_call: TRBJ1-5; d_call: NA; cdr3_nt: TGTGCCAGCAGTGGACAGCTCAATCAGCCCCAGCATTTT; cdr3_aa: CASSGQLNQPQHF
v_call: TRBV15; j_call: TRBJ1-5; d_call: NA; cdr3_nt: TGTGCCACCAGCAGTCTGCAGTTAAATCAGCCCCAGCATTTT; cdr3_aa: CATSSLQLNQPQHF
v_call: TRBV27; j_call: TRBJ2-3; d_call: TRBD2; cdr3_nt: TGTGCCAGCAGGCCCGGGGGGGCGGATACGCAGTATTTT; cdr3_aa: CASRPGGADTQYF
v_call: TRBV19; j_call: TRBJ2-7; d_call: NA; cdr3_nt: TGTGCCAGTAGTACAAGGACAGCGACCGTTCCCTACGAGCAGTACTTC; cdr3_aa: CASSTRTATVPYEQYF
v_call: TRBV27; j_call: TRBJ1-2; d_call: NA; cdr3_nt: TGTGCCAGCAGTTTCCAGGGAGGCGGCTACACCTTC; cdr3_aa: CASSFQGGGYTF
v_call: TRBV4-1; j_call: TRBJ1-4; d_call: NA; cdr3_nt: TGCGCCAGCAGCCAGCCTGGCGGGGGAGATGAAAAACTGTTTTTT; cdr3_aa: CASSQPGGGDEKLFF
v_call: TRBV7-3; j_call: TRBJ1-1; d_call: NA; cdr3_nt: TGTGCCAGCAGCTTAACGAACATGAACACTGAAGCTTTCTTT; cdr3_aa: CASSLTNMNTEAFF
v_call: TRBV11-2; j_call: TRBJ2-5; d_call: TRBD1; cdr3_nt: TGTGCCAGCAGCTCCGACAGGGCAATTGGGACCCAGTACTTC; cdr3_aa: CASSSDRAIGTQYF
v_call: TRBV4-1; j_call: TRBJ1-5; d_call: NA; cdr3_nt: TGCGCCAGCACCAAGGAAGGGAAAGTCAGGGGCAATCAGCCCCAGCATTTT; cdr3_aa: CASTKEGKVRGNQPQHF
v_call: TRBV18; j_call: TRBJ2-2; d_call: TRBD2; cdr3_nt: TGTGCCAGCTCACCACGCGACAGGACTAGCTACGTCGGGGAGCTGTTTTTT; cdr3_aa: CASSPRDRTSYVGELFF